A single sample gave rise to the 27 T cell receptor beta chains below, sequenced in a study of spatial heterogeneity in lung cancer. TCRdb independently ran MiXCR on the 5' RACE reads; one entry per CDR3 protein. There are some 41,000 distinct CDR3 sequences in the sample; roughly 7% occur only once, and 40% to 45% lies in the top ten. Time point meaning: sample taken at primary tumor resection. No cell sorting; template was whole RNA from tumor, lung tissue or PBMC. Material: PBMCs, obtained at surgery. Receptors originate from a female donor with early-stage non-small cell lung cancer.

This clonotype was detected many times. This sequence joins TRBV12-3 or TRBV12-4 and TRBJ2-7, with a possible D match to TRBD2 (6 bases). The ends were cut back, 6 bases at V and 1 base at J, with 16 bases in the middle. The CDR3 runs 15 residues. This CDR3 is CASSKAGRVSYEQYF. CDR3 DNA: TGTGCCAGCAGCAAGGCGGGACGAGTGTCCTACGAGCAGTACTTC.

The sample holds many counts of this clonotype. This chain connects TRBV11-2 to TRBJ1-2, with D perhaps matching TRBD1 (6 bases). CDR1 SGHAT and CDR2 FQNNGV come from the germline V gene. This CDR3 spans 16 amino acids. V gave up 5 bases and J gave up 2 bases, with 18 bases separating them. The CDR3 loop reads CASSLLPGAANYGYTF. CDR3 nucleotide sequence: TGTGCCAGCAGCCTTCTCCCGGGGGCCGCCAACTATGGCTACACCTTC. Drawing the rest from reference TRBV11-2 and TRBJ1-2, the complete variable domain is EAGVAQSPRYKIIEKRQSVAFWCNPISGHATLYWYQQILGQGPKLLIQFQNNGVVDDSQLPKDRFSAERLKGVDSTLKIQPAKLEDSAVYLCASSLLPGAANYGYTFGSGTRLTVV.

The J gene is TRBJ2-4, the V gene TRBV2; D perhaps matches TRBD1 (5 bases). Trimming pared 6 bases from V and 1 base from J, leaving 10 bases between. The CDR3 loop spans 14 amino acids. Germline V gene sequence: CDR1 SNHLY, CDR2 FYNNEI. The CDR3 DNA reads as TGTGCCAGCAGGCAGGGTTCGGCCAAAAACATTCAGTACTTC. Its translation: CASRQGSAKNIQYF.

This clonotype was recorded many times. The chain uses TRBV5-6 and TRBJ2-3; D remains ambiguous. The CDR3 sequence is 14 residues long. Trimming left V 4 bases short and J 2 bases short, with 11 bases between. Germline V lookup: CDR1 SGHDT, CDR2 YYEEEE. The CDR3 reads CASSPPDNTDTQYF. CDR3 sequence (DNA): TGTGCCAGCAGCCCTCCTGACAACACAGATACGCAGTATTTT. Full variable domain (missing parts from reference TRBV5-6 and TRBJ2-3): DAGVTQSPTHLIKTRGQQVTLRCSPKSGHDTVSWYQQALGQGPQFIFQYYEEEERQRGNFPDRFSGHQFPNYSSELNVNALLLGDSALYLCASSPPDNTDTQYFGPGTRLTVL.

The V gene is TRBV18, the J gene TRBJ1-4; possible D gene TRBD1, 6 bases. This CDR3 is built from 17 residues. Trimming left V 6 bases short and J 0 bases short, with 17 bases between. Germline V gives CDR1 KGHSH, CDR2 LQKENI. This CDR3 is CASSNPGTPTTNEKLFF. Here the CDR3 DNA reads TGTGCCAGCTCGAACCCCGGGACACCTACAACTAATGAAAAACTGTTTTTT.

This clonotype was counted between two and nine times. The J gene is TRBJ2-1, the V gene TRBV24-1; D remains ambiguous. Per the germline V gene, CDR1 is KGHDR and CDR2 is SFDVKD. V was cut by 5 bases and J by 2 bases, with 12 bases left in between. The CDR3 loop spans 15 amino acids. The CDR3 sequence: CATSVTLSPYNEQFF. CDR3 nucleotide sequence: TGTGCCACCAGTGTTACCCTGAGCCCCTACAATGAGCAGTTCTTC.

This clonotype was observed at least ten times. This chain uses TRBV7-9 with TRBJ2-2, with D unresolved. Trimming cost V 7 bases and J 3 bases, with 12 bases left between them. From germline, CDR1 is SEHNR and CDR2 FQNEAQ (reference sequence). This CDR3 comprises 14 residues. CDR3 sequence reads: CASTPLLDTGELFF. In nucleotides, the CDR3 is TGTGCCAGCACCCCCCTCCTGGACACCGGGGAGCTGTTTTTT.

This clonotype was detected many times. CDR3 sequence reads: CASSRGHLYNEQFF. CDR3 coding DNA: TGTGCCAGCAGCCGCGGACACCTCTACAATGAGCAGTTCTTC. V gene TRBV6-5 combines with J gene TRBJ2-1; a possible D gene is TRBD1 (5 bases). Germline V CDR1 and CDR2: MNHEY, SVGAGI. Between the trimmed V and J ends, which lost 6 bases and 3 bases, there was a span of 12 bases. The CDR3 is 14 amino acids.

In this sample, this clonotype turned up a few times. The gene calls are TRBV14 and TRBJ1-4; D is unresolved. CDR3 length: 14 residues. From germline, CDR1 is SGHDN and CDR2 FVKESK. Trimming took off 3 bases at V and 0 bases at J, with 5 bases between the two ends. CDR3 DNA sequence: TGTGCCAGCAGCCACTCTGCAACTAATGAAAAACTGTTTTTT. The encoded protein is CASSHSATNEKLFF.

This clonotype has a handful of counts. This chain joins TRBV20-1 and TRBJ1-1; no definite D call. Germline CDR1 DFQATT, CDR2 SNEGSKA (reference sequence). This CDR3 comprises 18 residues. Trimming stripped 6 bases from V and 0 bases from J, with 26 bases between. This CDR3 reads CSASTRWTDQTLNTEAFF. The CDR3 DNA is TGCAGTGCCAGCACCCGGTGGACGGACCAAACCCTGAACACTGAAGCTTTCTTT.

This clonotype was seen repeatedly, ten times or more. The gene calls are TRBV14 and TRBJ1-4, with no clear D. Germline values: CDR1 SGHDN, CDR2 FVKESK. V lost 0 bases to trimming and J lost 7 bases, with 15 bases between them. CDR3 length: 16 amino acids. The CDR3 is CASSQDRGGEVEKLFF. For the CDR3, the DNA is TGTGCCAGCAGCCAAGATCGGGGAGGCGAAGTTGAAAAACTGTTTTTT.

Ten or more counts support this clonotype. The chain links TRBV29-1 to TRBJ1-2, with D tentatively TRBD1 (5 bases). Trimming stripped 3 bases from V and 2 bases from J, with 19 bases between. This CDR3 region has 16 residues. Germline V CDR1 and CDR2: SQVTM, ANQGSEA. Here the CDR3 DNA reads TGCAGCGTTGAGCCTAGTGGGACCGTCTTGAACTATGGCTACACCTTC. It is translated as CSVEPSGTVLNYGYTF.

Many counts were recorded for this clonotype. The rearrangement links TRBV18 to TRBJ2-5; no reliable D call. The V gene's germline CDR1 is KGHSH and CDR2 LQKENI. This CDR3 is built from 13 residues. V was trimmed by 6 bases and J by 5 bases, leaving 13 bases between them. CDR3 amino acids: CASSANIGETQYF. CDR3 nucleotide sequence: TGTGCCAGCTCCGCGAACATTGGGGAGACCCAGTACTTC.

This clonotype was seen only a few times. This chain uses TRBV6-5 with TRBJ2-3; 11 nucleotides agree with TRBD1. V lost 2 bases, J lost 4 bases, and 5 bases stayed unmatched. Germline assignment: CDR1 MNHEY and CDR2 SVGAGI. The CDR3 is 16 residues long. CDR3 protein: CASSYRTGGPADTQYF. CDR3 nucleotides: TGTGCCAGCAGTTACCGGACAGGGGGCCCGGCAGATACGCAGTATTTT.

This clonotype has only a few counts. This chain links TRBV20-1 with TRBJ1-2; D gene ambiguous. This CDR3 spans 13 amino acids. V was shortened by 0 bases and J by 4 bases, with 9 bases between the two germline ends. Germline loops: CDR1 DFQATT, CDR2 SNEGSKA (reference sequence). CDR3 sequence: CSARDLGSYGYTF. CDR3 in DNA: TGCAGTGCTAGAGATCTGGGTTCCTATGGCTACACCTTC.

The DNA of the CDR3 is TGTGCCAGCTCACCTTTGACGGGGGAGACTGAAGCTTTCTTT. Its translation: CASSPLTGETEAFF. The chain combines TRBV18 with TRBJ1-1; the D gene is possibly TRBD1 (5 bases). V lost 3 bases to trimming and J lost 5 bases, with 13 bases between them. Germline CDR1 is KGHSH and CDR2 is LQKENI. This CDR3 is 14 amino acids long.

This clonotype showed up just a few times. The chain couples TRBV24-1 to TRBJ2-5; D unresolved. Trimming cost V 5 bases and J 3 bases, with 15 bases left between them. CDR1 is KGHDR, CDR2 SFDVKD, per germline. This CDR3 comprises 15 residues. CDR3 nucleotide sequence: TGTGCCACCAGTGGAGGCAGGACGGAGAAAGAGACCCAGTACTTC. Its translation is CATSGGRTEKETQYF.

This clonotype was counted at least ten times. This chain joins TRBV18 and TRBJ1-1; TRBD1 is a possible D gene (5 bases). CDR1 and CDR2 (germline): KGHSH, LQKENI. Trimming shortened V by 8 bases and J by 3 bases, and 10 bases separated the two germline ends. The CDR3 length is 12 residues. The CDR3, as DNA: TGTGCCAGCACGACAGAGTACACTGAAGCTTTCTTT. Translation: CASTTEYTEAFF.

This clonotype was seen a few times. CDR3 DNA: TGCGCCAGCAGCTTGGAGGTGCGGGGGCCCACAGATACGCAGTATTTT. It yields the protein CASSLEVRGPTDTQYF. The chain is built from TRBV5-1 and TRBJ2-3; maybe TRBD2 (7 bases). The germline V and J ends were trimmed by 0 bases and 2 bases, with 13 bases remaining between them. CDR3 length: 16 residues. CDR1 and CDR2 from the germline V gene are SGHRS and YFSETQ.

This clonotype was counted many times. V is TRBV6-1 and J is TRBJ2-7, with D possibly being TRBD1 (5 bases). Looked up from germline, CDR1 is MNHNS and CDR2 is SASEGT. This CDR3 is built from 13 residues. Trimming took off 2 bases at V and 3 bases at J, with 8 bases between the two ends. CDR3 sequence: CASSEQGRYEQYF. DNA of the CDR3: TGTGCCAGCAGTGAACAGGGCCGCTACGAGCAGTACTTC.

This clonotype was picked up many times. For the CDR3, the DNA is TGCGCCAGCAGCTTGAAGGGCCCCGGATCACCCCTCCACTTT. Encoded protein: CASSLKGPGSPLHF. The V gene is TRBV5-1, the J gene TRBJ1-6; no firm D call. Trimming shortened V by 1 base and J by 10 bases, and 12 bases separated the two germline ends. This CDR3 contains 14 residues. Looked up from germline, CDR1 is SGHRS and CDR2 is YFSETQ.

J is TRBJ1-4 and V is TRBV24-1, with 7 bases lining up with TRBD1. Germline V gives CDR1 KGHDR, CDR2 SFDVKD. The ends lost 4 bases at V and 7 bases at J; junction bases unmatched: 8. This CDR3 has 15 residues. Here the CDR3 reads CATSDSRQGGEKLFF. The CDR3 nucleotides are TGTGCCACCAGTGACTCGAGACAGGGCGGTGAAAAACTGTTTTTT.

V is TRBV10-3 and J is TRBJ2-7, with D unclear. V was clipped by 0 bases and J by 6 bases, with 12 bases between them. Looked up from germline, CDR1 is ENHRY and CDR2 is SYGVKD. This CDR3 region has 14 residues. The CDR3 loop is CAISESTDLGEQYF. As DNA, the CDR3 is TGTGCCATCAGTGAGTCGACTGACTTAGGCGAGCAGTACTTC.

Only one count was recorded for this clonotype. This sequence joins TRBV18 and TRBJ2-5; no clear D gene. CDR1 and CDR2 (germline): KGHSH, LQKENI. The CDR3 spans 15 residues. V was cut by 4 bases and J by 5 bases, with 17 bases left in between. The CDR3 DNA is TGTGCCAGCTCACTTTCCCGCGGCGTAGGCGAGACCCAGTACTTC. Translating it yields CASSLSRGVGETQYF.

This clonotype was seen a handful of times. The chain joins TRBV20-1 to TRBJ2-7, with TRBD2 identical over 8 bases. This CDR3 spans 15 amino acids. Germline assignment: CDR1 DFQATT and CDR2 SNEGSKA (reference sequence). The V segment lost 0 bases and the J segment 1 base; nucleotides outside the gene matches: 5. The chain's CDR3 is CSAREGGGPSYEQYF. The CDR3 DNA follows: TGCAGTGCTAGAGAGGGCGGGGGGCCGTCCTACGAGCAGTACTTC.

This clonotype occurred many times. V and J are TRBV7-8 and TRBJ1-5; D not certain. This CDR3 is built from 11 residues. Trimming pared 7 bases from V and 6 bases from J, leaving 7 bases between. Germline V gene sequence: CDR1 SGHVS, CDR2 FQNEAQ. CDR3 in DNA: TGTGCCAGCATGCTAAGTCAGCCCCAGCATTTT. The encoded protein is CASMLSQPQHF.

Many counts were recorded for this clonotype. CDR3 DNA sequence: TGTGCCAGCAGCCTCCTACTTGAAGCTTTCTTT. The encoded protein is CASSLLLEAFF. The chain joins TRBV11-2 to TRBJ1-1; D remains unclear. The length of the CDR3 is 11 residues. Germline CDR1 is SGHAT and CDR2 is FQNNGV. V was cut by 5 bases and J by 7 bases, with 8 bases left in between.